This T cell receptor beta chain is drawn from a study of blood T cell repertoires in COVID-19. For the study at large: Sites in the United States, Italy and Spain provided acute and convalescent COVID-19 samples. Nucleic acid was either cDNA or gDNA, and it came from T cells, B-cell-depleted T cells, or PBMCs.

The CDR3 length is 19 residues. Trimming removed 3 bases from V and 2 bases from J; junction bases left unmatched: 21. Germline lookup yields CDR1 DFQATT and CDR2 SNEGSKA (reference sequence). Original processing methods: Amplification of reference gene primers provided the estimated nucleated cell counts. Method: immunoSEQ multiplex PCR; TCRdb's copy keeps in-frame clones and lacks some. V and J calls and clone size come straight from that table; D and trimming were deduced from the DNA. Of approximately 54,000 clones in the sample, around 84% were seen once. The receptor was isolated from a man of 80 years or more with active COVID-19. Sequencing was done on a sample of peripheral blood. The V and J genes are TRBV20-1 and TRBJ2-5; 7 bases are shared with TRBD1. The CDR3 sequence is CSASGPESQGVGAQETQYF. The CDR3 DNA sequence: TGCAGTGCTAGTGGGCCGGAGAGCCAGGGGGTAGGGGCTCAAGAGACCCAGTACTTC.